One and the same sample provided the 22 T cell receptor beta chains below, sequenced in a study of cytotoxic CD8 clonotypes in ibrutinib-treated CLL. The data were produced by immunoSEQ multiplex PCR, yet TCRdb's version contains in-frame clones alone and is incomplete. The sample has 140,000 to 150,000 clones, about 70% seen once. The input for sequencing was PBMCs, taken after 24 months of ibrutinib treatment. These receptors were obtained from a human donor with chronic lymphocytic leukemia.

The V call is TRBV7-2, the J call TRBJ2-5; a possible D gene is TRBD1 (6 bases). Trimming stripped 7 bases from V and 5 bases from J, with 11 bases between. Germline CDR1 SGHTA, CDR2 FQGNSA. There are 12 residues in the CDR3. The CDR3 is CASTTQGETQYF. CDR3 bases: TGTGCCAGCACGACCCAGGGGGAGACCCAGTACTTC.

The CDR3 nucleotides are TGTGCCAGCACCTCCCCCGGCACAGATACGCAGTATTTT. Translating it yields CASTSPGTDTQYF. The rearrangement joins TRBV9 to TRBJ2-3; no clear D. Per the germline V gene, CDR1 is SGDLS and CDR2 is YYNGEE. The CDR3 runs 13 residues. V lost 6 bases to trimming and J lost 1 base, with 9 bases between them.

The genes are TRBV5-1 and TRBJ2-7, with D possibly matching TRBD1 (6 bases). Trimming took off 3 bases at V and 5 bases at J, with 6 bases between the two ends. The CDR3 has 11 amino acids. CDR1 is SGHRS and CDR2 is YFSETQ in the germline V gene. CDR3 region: CASSWGHEQYF. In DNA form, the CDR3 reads TGCGCCAGCAGCTGGGGGCACGAGCAGTACTTC.

The CDR3 DNA follows: TGTGCCAGCAGCTTACTTAGCGGCACAGATACGCAGTATTTT. Amino acids: CASSLLSGTDTQYF. This chain joins TRBV7-3 and TRBJ2-3; TRBD2 might be the D (5 bases). Germline values: CDR1 SGHTA, CDR2 FQGTGA. V shed 2 bases and J shed 1 base, with 7 bases lying between them. The CDR3 totals 14 residues.

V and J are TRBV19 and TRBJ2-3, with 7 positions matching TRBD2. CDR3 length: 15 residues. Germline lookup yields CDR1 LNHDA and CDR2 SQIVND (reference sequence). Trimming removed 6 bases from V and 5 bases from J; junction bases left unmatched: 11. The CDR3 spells CASSTLAGGGDTQYF. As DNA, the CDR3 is TGTGCCAGTAGCACCTTAGCGGGTGGTGGAGATACGCAGTATTTT.

CDR3 residues: CAREWAGGQFF. CDR3 DNA sequence: TGCGCCAGAGAGTGGGCGGGGGGGCAGTTCTTC. The chain couples TRBV10-1 to TRBJ2-1; the match to TRBD2 covers 8 bases. CDR3 length equals 11 residues. In germline, CDR1 is WNHNN, CDR2 SYGVQD (reference sequence). J lost 12 bases, V lost 9 bases, and 7 bases had no gene match.

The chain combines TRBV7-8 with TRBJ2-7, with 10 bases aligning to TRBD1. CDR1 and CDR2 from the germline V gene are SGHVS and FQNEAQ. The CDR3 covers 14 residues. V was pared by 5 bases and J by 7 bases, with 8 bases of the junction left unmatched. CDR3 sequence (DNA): TGTGCCAGCAGCCCAAGACAGGGGGCCGGAGAGCAGTACTTC. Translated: CASSPRQGAGEQYF.

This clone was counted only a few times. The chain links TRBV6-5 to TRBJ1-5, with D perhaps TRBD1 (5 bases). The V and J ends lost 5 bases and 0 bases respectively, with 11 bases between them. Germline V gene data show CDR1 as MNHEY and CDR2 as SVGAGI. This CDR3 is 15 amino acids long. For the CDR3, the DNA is TGTGCCAGCAGTAGGGAAGGGGCTAGCAATCAGCCCCAGCATTTT. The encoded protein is CASSREGASNQPQHF.

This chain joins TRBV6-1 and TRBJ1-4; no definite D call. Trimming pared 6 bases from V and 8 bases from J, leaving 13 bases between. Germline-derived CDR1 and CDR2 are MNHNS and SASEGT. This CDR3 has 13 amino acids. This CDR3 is CASSPAQREKLFF. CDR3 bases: TGTGCCAGCAGCCCGGCCCAACGGGAAAAACTGTTTTTT.

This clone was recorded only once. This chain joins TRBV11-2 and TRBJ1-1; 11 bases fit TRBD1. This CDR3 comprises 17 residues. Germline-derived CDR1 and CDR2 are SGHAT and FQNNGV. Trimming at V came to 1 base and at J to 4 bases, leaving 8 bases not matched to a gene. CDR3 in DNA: TGTGCCAGCAGCTTAGCCTGGGGCGGGACAGGGGGCACTGAAGCTTTCTTT. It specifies CASSLAWGGTGGTEAFF.

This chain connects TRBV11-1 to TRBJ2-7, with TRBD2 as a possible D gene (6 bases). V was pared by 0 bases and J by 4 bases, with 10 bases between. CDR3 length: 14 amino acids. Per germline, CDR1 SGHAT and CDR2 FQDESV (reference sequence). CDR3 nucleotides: TGTGCCAGCAGCTTAGCGCTCAGCGGGTACGAGCAGTACTTC. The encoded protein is CASSLALSGYEQYF.

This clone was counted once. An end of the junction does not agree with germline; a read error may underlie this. The CDR3 loop is CASSRGTRGMETQYF. The CDR3 DNA follows: TGTGCTAGCAGCAGGGGGACTAGGGGGATGGAGACCCAGTACTTC. V and J are TRBV7-7 and TRBJ2-5; the D gene is possibly TRBD2 (8 bases). The CDR3 consists of 15 residues. The germline gives CDR1 SSHAT, CDR2 FNYEAQ (reference sequence).

The CDR3, as DNA: TGTGCCAGCACCCCTGGCCAGCATAATTCACCCCTCCACTTT. This sequence encodes CASTPGQHNSPLHF. The chain recombines TRBV11-3 with TRBJ1-6; D uncertain. The germline V and J ends were trimmed by 7 bases and 5 bases, with 12 bases remaining between them. The CDR3 extends over 14 amino acids. Germline-derived CDR1 and CDR2 are SGHNT and YENEEA.

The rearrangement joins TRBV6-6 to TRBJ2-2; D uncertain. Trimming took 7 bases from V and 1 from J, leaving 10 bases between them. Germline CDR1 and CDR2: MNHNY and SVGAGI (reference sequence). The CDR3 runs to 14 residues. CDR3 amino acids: CASTPGQNTGELFF. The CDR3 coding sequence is TGTGCCAGCACCCCCGGTCAGAACACCGGGGAGCTGTTTTTT.

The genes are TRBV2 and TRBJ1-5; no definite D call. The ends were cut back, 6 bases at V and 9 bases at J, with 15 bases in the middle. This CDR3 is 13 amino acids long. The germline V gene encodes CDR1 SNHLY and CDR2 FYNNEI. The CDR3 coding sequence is TGTGCCAGCAGACCCGAAGCCGGTCGGCCCCAGCATTTT. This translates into CASRPEAGRPQHF.

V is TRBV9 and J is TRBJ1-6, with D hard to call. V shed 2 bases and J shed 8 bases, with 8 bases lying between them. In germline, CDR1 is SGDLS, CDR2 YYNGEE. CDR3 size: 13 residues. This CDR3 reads CASSVEKDSPLHF. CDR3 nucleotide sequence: TGTGCCAGCAGCGTCGAGAAGGATTCACCCCTCCACTTT. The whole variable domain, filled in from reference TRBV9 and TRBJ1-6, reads DSGVTQTPKHLITATGQRVTLRCSPRSGDLSVYWYQQSLDQGLQFLIQYYNGEERAKGNILERFSAQQFPDLHSELNLSSLELGDSALYFCASSVEKDSPLHFGNGTRLTVT.

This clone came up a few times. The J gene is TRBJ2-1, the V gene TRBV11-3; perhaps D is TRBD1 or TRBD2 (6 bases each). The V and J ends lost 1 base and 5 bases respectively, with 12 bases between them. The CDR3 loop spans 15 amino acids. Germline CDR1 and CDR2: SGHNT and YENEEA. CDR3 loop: CASSLGGARDNEQFF. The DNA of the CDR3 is TGTGCCAGCAGCTTAGGGGGGGCCAGGGACAATGAGCAGTTCTTC.

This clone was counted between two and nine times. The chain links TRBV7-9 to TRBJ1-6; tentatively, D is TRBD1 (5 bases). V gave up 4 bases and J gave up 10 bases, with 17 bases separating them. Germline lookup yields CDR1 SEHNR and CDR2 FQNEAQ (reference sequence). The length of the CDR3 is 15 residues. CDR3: CASSWTPDSDSPLHF. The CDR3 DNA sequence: TGTGCCAGCAGCTGGACCCCAGACAGTGACTCACCCCTCCACTTT.

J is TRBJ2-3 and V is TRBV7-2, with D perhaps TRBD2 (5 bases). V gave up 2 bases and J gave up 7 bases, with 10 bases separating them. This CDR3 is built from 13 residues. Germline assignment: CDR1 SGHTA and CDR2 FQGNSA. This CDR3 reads CASSLPPGNTQYF. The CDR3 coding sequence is TGTGCCAGCAGCTTACCCCCGGGGAATACGCAGTATTTT.

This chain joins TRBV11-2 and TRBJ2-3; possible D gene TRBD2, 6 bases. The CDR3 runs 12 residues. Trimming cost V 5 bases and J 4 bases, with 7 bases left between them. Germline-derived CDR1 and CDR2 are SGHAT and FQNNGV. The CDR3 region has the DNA TGTGCCAGCAGCCCGGGGGCAGATACGCAGTATTTT. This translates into CASSPGADTQYF.

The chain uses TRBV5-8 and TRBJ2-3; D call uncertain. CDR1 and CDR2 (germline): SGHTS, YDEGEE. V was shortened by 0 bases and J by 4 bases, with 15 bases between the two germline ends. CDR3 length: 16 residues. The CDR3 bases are TGTGCCAGCAGCTTGGTCGTTTTGGCCATATCAGATACGCAGTATTTT. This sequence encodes CASSLVVLAISDTQYF.

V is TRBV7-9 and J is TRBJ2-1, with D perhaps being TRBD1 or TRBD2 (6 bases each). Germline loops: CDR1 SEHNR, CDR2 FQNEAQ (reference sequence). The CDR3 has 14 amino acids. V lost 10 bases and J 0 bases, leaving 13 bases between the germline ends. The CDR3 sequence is CATPRGPSYNEQFF. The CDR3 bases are TGTGCCACCCCTCGGGGGCCCTCCTACAATGAGCAGTTCTTC.